This TCR beta chain was captured in a study of cytomegalovirus exposure and HLA in healthy donors. Overall study: Among 150 million to 200 million T cells, an earlier analysis found roughly 120 million unique TCR beta sequences.

This CDR3 is built from 16 residues. CDR1 MNHEY and CDR2 SMNVEV come from the germline V gene (reference sequence). Germline trimming cut 4 bases from V and 6 bases from J; bases unmatched to any gene: 12. Points from the study as a whole: Reports credit the classifier with highly specific, highly sensitive diagnosis of cytomegalovirus status.

PCR was performed using 60 Vbeta and 13 Jbeta primers. The repertoire was sequenced with immunoSEQ multiplex PCR; TCRdb's copy has only in-frame clones and lacks some. This table holds approximately 120,000 clones, roughly 71% found once. This clone was counted a single time. Its antigen is unknown. The V call is TRBV27, the J call TRBJ1-2, with 9 positions matching TRBD1. The sample consisted of PBMCs. This clonotype originated in a woman aged 45-65 years in good health and CMV-seropositive. The CDR3 loop is CASSSRPGDRVNGYTF. For the CDR3, the DNA is TGTGCCAGCAGTTCGCGCCCTGGGGACAGGGTGAATGGCTACACCTTC.